This TCR beta chain is from a study of spatial heterogeneity in lung cancer. Broader study findings: It was found that expanded intratumoral alpha and beta TCR counts tracked tumor mutation counts.

This clonotype appeared a few times. The antigen is unknown. The time point is: sample taken at primary tumor resection. Tumor, nontumor lung or frozen PBMC supplied whole RNA, sequenced without sorting. The study tagged each TCR cDNA molecule with a unique molecular identifier. TCRdb re-called the 5' RACE reads with MiXCR, one entry per CDR3 protein. The sample comprises thousands of distinct CDR3 sequences, roughly 5.5% of which are singletons, and less than 30% rests with the top ten. The sequences come from lung tumor tissue, collected at surgery. The clonotype comes from a female donor with early-stage non-small cell lung cancer.

The CDR3 loop reads CAISDGSPLHF. The DNA for the CDR3 is TGTGCCATCAGTGACGGATCACCCCTCCACTTT. The genes are TRBV10-3 and TRBJ1-6, with no clear D. The V gene's germline CDR1 is ENHRY and CDR2 SYGVKD. This CDR3 comprises 11 residues. V lost 3 bases and J lost 10, with 4 bases in between.